This TCR beta chain was found in a study of cytomegalovirus exposure and HLA in healthy donors. From germline, CDR1 is SGHTA and CDR2 FQGNSA. CDR3 length: 12 residues. Trimming stripped 2 bases from V and 14 bases from J, with 15 bases between. Use of 60 Vbeta and 13 Jbeta primers characterized the PCR. Assay used: immunoSEQ multiplex PCR; TCRdb lists only in-frame clones, some missing. The sample lists approximately 110,000 clones, about four fifths occurring once. This clonotype was obtained from a young woman in good health and CMV-seronegative. The V gene is TRBV7-2, the J gene TRBJ1-2; possibly TRBD1 for D (5 bases). The sample taken for sequencing was PBMCs. For the CDR3, the DNA is TGTGCCAGCAGCTTAAGAGCGGGACCGCGGACCTTC. This sequence encodes CASSLRAGPRTF.